This T cell receptor beta chain was captured by sequencing in a study of Ad26.COV2.S vaccination and SARS-CoV-2 variants. TCRdb's table, derived via immunoSEQ multiplex PCR, lists solely in-frame clones and lacks some. The data hold 440,000 or so clones, with roughly 91% observed a single time. The CDR3 totals 15 residues. Germline lookup yields CDR1 LNHNV and CDR2 YYDKDF (reference sequence). V gave up 0 bases and J gave up 5 bases; unmatched junction bases: 3. The treatment is: around 19 received Ad26.COV2.S at low or high dose, single or two shots; about 5 received placebo; per-sample allocation not given. After the first vaccine or placebo injection, samples were drawn on day 63.

The receptor was derived from a person aged 18-65 years who received the Ad26.COV2.S COVID-19 vaccine or a placebo. The source was peripheral blood, collected in a trial of Ad26.COV2.S vaccine versus placebo. The chain has TRBV15 and TRBJ1-2, with 10 bases aligning to TRBD1. The CDR3 DNA reads TGTGCCACCAGCAGAGATCGGACAGGGGGATATGGCTACACCTTC. Translation: CATSRDRTGGYGYTF.